Listed here are 2 T cell receptor beta chains from one sample, sequenced in a study of beta chain features in type 1 diabetes. Study conclusions and caveats: TCRB CDR3s from Type 1 diabetes patients were moderately but significantly shorter in all four CD4+ subsets.

The sequenced template was cDNA made from the entire isolated RNA. The protocol was immunoSEQ multiplex PCR, while the TCRdb copy is restricted to in-frame clones and leaves out a portion. The table shows 300,000 to 400,000 clones, with roughly 8.8% occurring only once. No antigen has been identified for these receptors. The material sequenced was central memory CD4+ T cells from blood. The receptors stem from a man in his thirties or forties with type 1 diabetes.

This clone was observed a handful of times. The CDR3 protein is CASSPIAGVVEQYF. CDR3 bases: TGCGCCAGCAGCCCTATCGCAGGGGTGGTCGAGCAGTACTTC. The rearrangement links TRBV4-3 to TRBJ2-7, with a tentative D call TRBD1 (6 bases). The germline CDR1 and CDR2 sequences are LGHNA and YSLEER. The CDR3 sequence is 14 residues long. V was shortened by 4 bases and J by 6 bases, with 16 bases between the two germline ends.

The CDR3 loop reads CATGDRGRFYTEAFF. Here the CDR3 DNA reads TGTGCCACTGGAGACAGGGGACGATTCTACACTGAAGCTTTCTTT. The chain combines TRBV6-5 with TRBJ1-1; 8 nucleotides align to TRBD1. V dropped 10 bases and J dropped 3; count of bases not matched to a gene: 13. Looked up from germline, CDR1 is MNHEY and CDR2 is SVGAGI. The CDR3 contains 15 residues.